The T cell receptor beta chain under discussion was sequenced for a study of control samples from healthy donors and cancer patients. TCRdb's copy holds only in-frame clones and misses some; the assay was immunoSEQ multiplex PCR. Counted here are about 120,000 clones, about 87% occurring once; the ten biggest clones make up 9.5% to 13%. The sequenced material came from blood. The TCR was taken from a man aged 25 to 40 in good health.

In DNA, the CDR3 is TGCGCCAGCAGAGGCGAGGGGAACGAGCAGTACTTC. This sequence encodes CASRGEGNEQYF. This chain connects TRBV10-1 to TRBJ2-7; possibly TRBD1 or TRBD2 for D (5 bases each). V shed 6 bases and J shed 5 bases, with 11 bases lying between them. CDR1 WNHNN and CDR2 SYGVQD come from the germline V gene (reference sequence). The CDR3 totals 12 residues.